This TCR beta chain was obtained from a study of T cells in Graves' hyperthyroidism and ophthalmopathy (dated by TCRdb to about 2019). In the study overall: Peripheral blood samples were taken at the time of initial diagnosis, prior to any treatment. The paper reports TCR Vbeta CDR3 sequencing of over 130 peripheral blood samples: 40 to 45 ophthalmopathy, fewer than 80 hyperthyroidism and 17 progressor patients. To identify distinguishing TCR V-J signatures, a discovery cohort of some 100 patients was used, comprising 43 with Graves' ophthalmopathy and 55 to 65 with stable Graves' hyperthyroidism. Prospective prediction of ophthalmopathy was tested in an independent validation cohort consisting of about 19 hyperthyroidism patients and approximately 16 patients who later progressed to ophthalmopathy. After sampling, hyperthyroidism patients received methimazole starting at 30 mg daily, and ophthalmopathy patients received high-dose intravenous methylprednisolone. For training and testing, the roughly 93 patients in the discovery cohort were randomly divided in a 7:3 ratio. In addition, the study compared T-cell repertoires in thyroid tissue and in blood from several Graves' hyperthyroidism patients.

This clonotype came up many times. The target of this receptor is not known. Base qualities are not provided; no much larger clone lies one nucleotide away. The study at large found these results: Most expanded thyroid clonotypes (frequency above 0.001) were also detected in blood, suggesting blood repertoires may reflect thyroid immune responses. Sample size was not statistically predetermined, and investigators were not blinded to group allocation. A model built on a 13 V-J signature distinguished ophthalmopathy from stable hyperthyroidism, reaching 85% to 90% sensitivity and around 82% specificity in cross-validation and 80%/75% in testing. In validation, the model predicted progression to ophthalmopathy a median of roughly 6.2 months before onset, with 65% to 71% sensitivity and 72.22% specificity.

V is cut by 0 bases and J by 3 bases, and the space between the germline ends is 15 bases. Looking up the germline V gene yields CDR1 SGHVS and CDR2 FQNEAQ. Taken from cysteine to phenylalanine, the CDR3 has 17 residues. Just CDR3 DNA is preserved here, 51 bases in frame from base 1. Stable Graves' hyperthyroidism was defined as the absence of progression to ophthalmopathy over 18 months of follow-up. Hyperthyroidism patients were newly diagnosed, with disease duration under 2 months, and aged 18 to 65 years. Any patient with an uncontrolled infection, another autoimmune disease, pregnancy or lactation was excluded. Diagnoses relied on clinical symptoms, serum thyroxine and TRAb, thyroid ultrasound and orbital computed tomography. PBMCs were separated from about 10 ml of fresh peripheral blood using Ficoll-Paque density gradient centrifugation. Total RNA was extracted with Trizol reagent, and quality was checked on an Agilent 2100 Bioanalyzer.

The TCR beta CDR3 regions were amplified from the RNA transcripts. A first-round RT-PCR of the TCR CDR3 used the HTBI primer set with the Qiagen OneStep RT-PCR kit. The libraries were constructed in a second round of multiplex PCR and then size-selected and purified. Sequencing of the libraries was done on an Illumina HiSeq2000 using paired-end 100 bp reads. Per the original workflow: SOAPnuke was used to process the raw data, removing reads that contained adapters or uncalled bases, had a mean Phred below 15, or lacked an exact match to the constant primer or identifier. COPE v1.2.5 was used to merge the high-quality paired reads, and each unique nucleotide sequence was defined as a clonotype. MiTCR v1.1 was used to align the clonotypes against IMGT TRBV, TRBD and TRBJ reference segments. The analysis was restricted to V-J combinations with a frequency above 0.0001, which together covered 99% to 99.2% of the repertoires. A TCS score was defined as the ratio between F50 (clonal expansion) and ExV (chaos), using BLOSUM62-based TCRdist between CDR3 peptides within each V-J. Welch's t-statistics and random forest reduced fewer than 550 V-J features to roughly 13, which were used in a naive Bayes classifier (R e1071). The public reads were reanalyzed by TCRdb: fastp trimming at Q25, MiXCR alignment, in-frame beta chains only. One record per CDR3 amino acid sequence lists the most common genes and DNA. V and J calls and clone size were set by TCRdb, not the authors. This sample comprises hundreds of thousands of distinct CDR3 sequences, around 15% of them detected only once. Of the sample, approximately 10% falls within the top ten clones.

Sample: blood. This sequence was found in a woman aged 18-29 years with Graves' hyperthyroidism. Rearrangement joined TRBV7-8 to TRBJ2-1; the D segment could be TRBD2, given 6 matching bases. The CDR3 reads CASSLALRDGGYNEQFF. The nucleotide sequence reads TGTGCCAGCAGCTTAGCGTTGCGGGATGGGGGCTACAATGAGCAGTTCTTC.